The 17 T cell receptor beta chains below all came from one sample that was sequenced in a study of technical replicates of blood from several donors. Clones were read by immunoSEQ multiplex PCR, and TCRdb kept only the in-frame ones, dropping some. Found here are approximately 75,000 clones, 95% to 98% of them singletons; the top ten hold around 0.18%. The material sequenced was T cells isolated from PBMCs. The receptors shown here come from a human donor in good health.

In this sample, this clone turned up once. V gene TRBV6-5 combines with J gene TRBJ1-1, with D tentatively TRBD1 (6 bases). Germline lookup yields CDR1 MNHEY and CDR2 SVGAGI. V lost 0 bases and J lost 5, with 16 bases in between. This CDR3 is built from 16 residues. In nucleotides, the CDR3 is TGTGCCAGCAGTTACTCGGAAACAGGGTACGGGACTGAAGCTTTCTTT. It codes for CASSYSETGYGTEAFF.

The chain employs TRBV6-5 and TRBJ2-3; TRBD2 agrees at 12 bases. Germline V gives CDR1 MNHEY, CDR2 SVGAGI. J gave up 5 bases and V 5 bases, and 5 bases lay outside the gene matches. This CDR3 comprises 15 residues. The CDR3 nucleotides are TGTGCCAGCAGTCCTAGCGGGGGGGCGGGAGATACGCAGTATTTT. Translated, it gives CASSPSGGAGDTQYF.

The chain links TRBV6-5 to TRBJ2-7, with D possibly TRBD2 on 5 matching bases. Looked up from germline, CDR1 is MNHEY and CDR2 is SVGAGI. Trimming stripped 0 bases from V and 2 bases from J, with 11 bases between. The CDR3 covers 15 residues. This chain's CDR3 is CASSYSRGIPYEQYF. CDR3 nucleotide sequence: TGTGCCAGCAGTTACTCGAGAGGGATCCCCTACGAGCAGTACTTC.

The chain links TRBV28 to TRBJ2-3, with a possible D match to TRBD2 (5 bases). Germline loops: CDR1 MDHEN, CDR2 SYDVKM. This CDR3 contains 15 residues. Trimming took off 2 bases at V and 7 bases at J, with 16 bases between the two ends. The CDR3 sequence: CASSLIVGKTNTQYF. The CDR3, as DNA: TGTGCCAGCAGTTTAATCGTCGGGAAAACGAATACGCAGTATTTT.

The CDR3 spells CASSLPRDTEAFF. The CDR3 DNA follows: TGCGCCAGCAGCTTGCCCCGGGACACTGAAGCTTTCTTT. This rearrangement joins TRBV5-1 to TRBJ1-1; D not certain. The CDR3 is made up of 13 amino acids. Trimming removed 1 base from V and 3 bases from J, with 7 bases in between. Germline-derived CDR1 and CDR2 are SGHRS and YFSETQ.

This rearrangement joins TRBV6-1 to TRBJ2-7; the D is unclear. This CDR3 comprises 13 residues. The ends were cut back, 1 base at V and 5 bases at J, with 9 bases in the middle. CDR1 and CDR2 (germline): MNHNS, SASEGT. The CDR3 DNA is TGTGCCAGCAGTGAAGTCGAAGAGAACGAGCAGTACTTC. It is translated as CASSEVEENEQYF.

The chain uses TRBV7-8 and TRBJ1-1; no definite D call. Trimming took off 5 bases at V and 1 base at J, with 8 bases between the two ends. Looked up from germline, CDR1 is SGHVS and CDR2 is FQNEAQ. The CDR3 spans 13 residues. The CDR3 here is CASSLTENTEAFF. The CDR3 DNA sequence: TGTGCCAGCAGCCTTACAGAGAACACTGAAGCTTTCTTT.

The J gene is TRBJ2-5, the V gene TRBV7-8, with D tentatively TRBD1 (6 bases). V was clipped by 4 bases and J by 3 bases, with 21 bases between them. The CDR3 has 17 residues. From germline, CDR1 is SGHVS and CDR2 FQNEAQ. Here the CDR3 reads CASSWGTPLWREETQYF. The CDR3 nucleotides are TGTGCCAGCAGCTGGGGGACACCGCTTTGGCGCGAAGAGACCCAGTACTTC. The whole variable domain, filled in from reference TRBV7-8 and TRBJ2-5, reads GAGVSQSPRYKVAKRGQDVALRCDPISGHVSLFWYQQALGQGPEFLTYFQNEAQLDKSGLPSDRFFAERPEGSVSTLKIQRTQQEDSAVYLCASSWGTPLWREETQYFGPGTRLLVL.

The rearrangement joins TRBV5-1 to TRBJ2-1; 9 bases align to TRBD2. After removal of 2 bases from V and 4 bases from J, the junction contained 19 bases not matched to a gene. Germline V gene lookup returns CDR1 SGHRS and CDR2 YFSETQ. The CDR3 has 20 amino acids. This CDR3 is CASSFLRLRGGASRYNEQFF. The CDR3 DNA sequence: TGCGCCAGCAGCTTCCTAAGACTTCGCGGGGGGGCCTCAAGGTACAATGAGCAGTTCTTC.

The chain links TRBV2 to TRBJ2-7; 7 nucleotides line up with TRBD1. The germline gives CDR1 SNHLY, CDR2 FYNNEI. After removal of 1 base from V and 3 bases from J, the junction contained 6 bases not matched to a gene. CDR3 length: 15 residues. The chain's CDR3 is CASSEGTGIFYEQYF. DNA for the CDR3: TGTGCCAGCAGTGAAGGGACAGGAATCTTCTACGAGCAGTACTTC.

The J gene is TRBJ2-3, the V gene TRBV2, with 8 nucleotides matching TRBD2. This CDR3 has 12 amino acids. The J segment lost 4 bases and the V segment lost 11 bases, leaving 5 bases of the junction unmatched. The germline gives CDR1 SNHLY, CDR2 FYNNEI. The CDR3 is CAGTLAADTQYF. CDR3 nucleotides: TGTGCCGGGACACTAGCGGCAGATACGCAGTATTTT.

The sample holds one count of this clone. The chain joins TRBV7-9 to TRBJ1-6; weak D call: TRBD1 (5 bases). The CDR3 contains 15 residues. From germline, CDR1 is SEHNR and CDR2 FQNEAQ (reference sequence). V was pared by 5 bases and J by 7 bases, with 15 bases between. CDR3 coding DNA: TGTGCCAGCAGCGAAGGACAACTCGGGAATTCACCCCTCCACTTT. Its translation: CASSEGQLGNSPLHF.

The J gene is TRBJ2-1, the V gene TRBV30, with 12 bases aligning to TRBD2. The J segment lost 4 bases and the V segment lost 1 base, leaving 8 bases of the junction unmatched. Germline values: CDR1 GTSNPN, CDR2 SVGIG (reference sequence). The CDR3 is 17 residues long. The CDR3, as DNA: TGTGCCTGGAGTGCCCCGCTAGCGGGGGGGCCTTACAATGAGCAGTTCTTC. It encodes CAWSAPLAGGPYNEQFF. The full variable domain, in which reference TRBV30 and TRBJ2-1 provide the parts outside the CDR3, is SQTIHQWPATLVQPVGSPLSLECTVEGTSNPNLYWYRQAAGRGLQLLFYSVGIGQISSEVPQNLSASRPQDRQFILSSKKLLLSDSGFYLCAWSAPLAGGPYNEQFFGPGTRLTVL.

The gene calls are TRBV7-9 and TRBJ2-5; 11 bases line up with TRBD1. The CDR3 covers 16 residues. Germline loops: CDR1 SEHNR, CDR2 FQNEAQ (reference sequence). J gave up 5 bases and V 10 bases, and 15 bases lay outside the gene matches. CDR3 loop: CATKPRPGQGVETQYF. CDR3 DNA: TGTGCCACCAAACCACGACCGGGACAGGGGGTCGAGACCCAGTACTTC.

The rearrangement joins TRBV5-5 to TRBJ1-1; 9 nucleotides match TRBD1. This CDR3 comprises 15 residues. The trim removed 4 bases at V and 4 bases at J, leaving 8 bases unmatched. The germline CDR1 and CDR2 sequences are SGHKS and YYEKEE (reference sequence). CDR3 sequence: CASSKPPGQGTEAFF. CDR3 nucleotides: TGTGCCAGCAGCAAACCTCCGGGACAGGGCACTGAAGCTTTCTTT.

The rearrangement links TRBV15 to TRBJ2-1, with a possible D match to TRBD2 (6 bases). V shed 0 bases and J shed 4 bases, with 10 bases lying between them. The length of the CDR3 is 15 residues. Germline CDR1 reads LNHNV; CDR2 reads YYDKDF (reference sequence). CDR3 in amino acids: CATSRDGTQYNEQFF. The CDR3 bases are TGTGCCACCAGCAGAGACGGGACTCAATACAATGAGCAGTTCTTC.

V usage is TRBV5-1 and J usage is TRBJ2-3; TRBD1 aligns across 8 bases. Trimming cost V 0 bases and J 3 bases; bases outside gene matches: 6. The CDR3 is made up of 16 amino acids. Germline values: CDR1 SGHRS, CDR2 YFSETQ. This chain's CDR3 is CASSLDPGQGTDTQYF. The CDR3 coding sequence is TGCGCCAGCAGCTTGGATCCCGGACAGGGAACAGATACGCAGTATTTT. Based on the CDR3 plus reference TRBV5-1 and TRBJ2-3, the full variable domain is KAGVTQTPRYLIKTRGQQVTLSCSPISGHRSVSWYQQTPGQGLQFLFEYFSETQRNKGNFPGRFSGRQFSNSRSEMNVSTLELGDSALYLCASSLDPGQGTDTQYFGPGTRLTVL.